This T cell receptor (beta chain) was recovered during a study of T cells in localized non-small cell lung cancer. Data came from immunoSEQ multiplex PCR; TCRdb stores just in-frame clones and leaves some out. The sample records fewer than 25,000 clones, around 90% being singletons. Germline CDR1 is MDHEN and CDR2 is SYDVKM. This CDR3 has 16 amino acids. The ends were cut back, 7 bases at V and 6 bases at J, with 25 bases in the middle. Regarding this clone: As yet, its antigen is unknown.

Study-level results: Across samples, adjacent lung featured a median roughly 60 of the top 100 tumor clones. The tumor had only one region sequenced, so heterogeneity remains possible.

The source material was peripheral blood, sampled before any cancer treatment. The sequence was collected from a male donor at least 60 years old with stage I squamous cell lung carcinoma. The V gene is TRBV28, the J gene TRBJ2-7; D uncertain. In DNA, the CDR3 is TGTGCCAGCAAAGGTGGGGTGGACCCAATCAAGGCCGAGCAGTACTTC. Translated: CASKGGVDPIKAEQYF.